This paragraph reports one TCR beta chain. The specificity of this receptor is unknown. It has no much larger one-base neighbor in the sample; base qualities were not kept. This sample's treatment or condition label indicates: in vitro stimulation with specific CMV peptide epitopes to enrich CMV-specific T cells. This sample was taken from a study of T cell repertoires in cytomegalovirus infection (dated by TCRdb to the late 2010s). General notes on the study: Alongside well-studied HLA-B-restricted epitopes, the peptide stimulations were aimed at recently identified HLA-C-restricted CMV epitopes, whose presentation resists viral immunomodulation. Because public TCR beta signatures pointed to carriage of CMV infection together with the matching HLA type, the HLA type of each donor mattered for the analysis.

The full study reports these points: Cumulative frequency of public TCR beta family members discriminated carriers of CMV infection plus the relevant HLA type in this cohort and an independent approximately 370-donor cohort. In the ex vivo response, HLA-C-restricted CMV-specific TCR beta clonotypes were dominant, and in two of eight donors the single most frequent clonotype came from this HLA-C-restricted group.

The run used an Illumina HiSeq 1500. The public sequencing data were trimmed at Q25 with fastp and processed into clonotypes with MiXCR by TCRdb, which kept only in-frame beta chains. Entries that share a CDR3 protein sequence are merged under the most common genes and DNA. The sample records a few hundred thousand distinct CDR3 sequences, approximately 30% of which are singletons. About 14% of the sample is taken by the ten largest. The sample in question was cultured PBMCs, obtained from culture after CMV antigen stimulation. This TCR was recovered from a human donor in good health (CMV status not recorded). Some clones in this sample may be carry-over from other donors' samples.

The DNA reads TGTGCCAGCAGTCCCGGGACAGGGACTTACGAGCAGTACTTC. This translates into CASSPGTGTYEQYF. The chain is assembled from TRBV12-3 or TRBV12-4 and TRBJ2-7, with 9 bases aligning to TRBD1. Trimming takes 5 bases off V and 4 bases off J; junction bases not matched to a gene: 6. The CDR3 runs 14 residues from the cysteine to the phenylalanine. Just CDR3 DNA is preserved here, 42 bases in frame from base 1.